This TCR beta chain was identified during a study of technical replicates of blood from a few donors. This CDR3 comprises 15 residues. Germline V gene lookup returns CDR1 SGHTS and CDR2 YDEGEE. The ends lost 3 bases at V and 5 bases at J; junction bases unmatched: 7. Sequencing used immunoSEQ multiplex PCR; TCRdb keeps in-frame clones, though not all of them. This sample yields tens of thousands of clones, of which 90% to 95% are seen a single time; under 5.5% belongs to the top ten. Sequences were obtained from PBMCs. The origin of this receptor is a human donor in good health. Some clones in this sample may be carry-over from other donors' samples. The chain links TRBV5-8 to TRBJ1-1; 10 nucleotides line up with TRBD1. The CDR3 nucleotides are TGTGCCAGCAGCTGGATGGGACAGGGGTTAACTGAAGCTTTCTTT. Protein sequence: CASSWMGQGLTEAFF. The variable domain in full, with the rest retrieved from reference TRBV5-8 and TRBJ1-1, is EAGVTQSPTHLIKTRGQQATLRCSPISGHTSVYWYQQALGLGLQFLLWYDEGEERNRGNFPPRFSGRQFPNYSSELNVNALELEDSALYLCASSWMGQGLTEAFFGQGTRLTVV.